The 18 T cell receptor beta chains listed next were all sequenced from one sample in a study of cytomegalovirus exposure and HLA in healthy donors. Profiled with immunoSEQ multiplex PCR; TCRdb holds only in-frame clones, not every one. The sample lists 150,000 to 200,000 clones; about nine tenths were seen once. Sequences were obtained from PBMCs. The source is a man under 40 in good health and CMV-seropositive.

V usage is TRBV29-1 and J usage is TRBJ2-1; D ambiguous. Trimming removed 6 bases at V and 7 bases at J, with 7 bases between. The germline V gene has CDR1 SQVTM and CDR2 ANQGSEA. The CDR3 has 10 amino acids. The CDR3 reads CSVTRNEQFF. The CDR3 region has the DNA TGCAGCGTAACGAGGAATGAGCAGTTCTTC.

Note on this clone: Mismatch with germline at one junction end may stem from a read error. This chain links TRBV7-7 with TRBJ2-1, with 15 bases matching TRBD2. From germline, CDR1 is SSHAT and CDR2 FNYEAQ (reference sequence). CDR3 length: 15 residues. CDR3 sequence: CASSRTSGREGEQFF. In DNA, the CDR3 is TGTGCTAGCAGCCGGACTAGCGGGAGGGAGGGGGAGCAGTTCTTC. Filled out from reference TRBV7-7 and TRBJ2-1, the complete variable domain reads GAGVSQSPRYKVTKRGQDVTLRCDPISSHATLYWYQQALGQGPEFLTYFNYEAQPDKSGLPSDRFSAERPEGSISTLTIQRTEQRDSAMYRCASSRTSGREGEQFFGPGTRLTVL.

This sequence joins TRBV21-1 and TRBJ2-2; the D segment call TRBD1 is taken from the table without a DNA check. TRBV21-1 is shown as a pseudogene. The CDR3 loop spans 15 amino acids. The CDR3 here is CASRQDRDATGELFF. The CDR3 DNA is TGTGCCAGCAGACAGGACAGGGATGCCACCGGGGAGCTGTTTTTT.

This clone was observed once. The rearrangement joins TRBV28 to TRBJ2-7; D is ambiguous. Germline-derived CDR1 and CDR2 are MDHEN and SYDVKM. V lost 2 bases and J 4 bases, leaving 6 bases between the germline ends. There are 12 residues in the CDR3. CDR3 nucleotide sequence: TGTGCCAGCAGTTTAGTCAGATACGAGCAGTACTTC. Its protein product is CASSLVRYEQYF.

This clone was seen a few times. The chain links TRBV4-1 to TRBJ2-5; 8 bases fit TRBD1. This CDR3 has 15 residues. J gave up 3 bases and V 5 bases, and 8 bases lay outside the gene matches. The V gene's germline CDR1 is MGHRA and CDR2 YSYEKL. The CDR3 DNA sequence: TGCGCCAGCAGCAATTCCGGGACAGGCAAAGAGACCCAGTACTTC. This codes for CASSNSGTGKETQYF.

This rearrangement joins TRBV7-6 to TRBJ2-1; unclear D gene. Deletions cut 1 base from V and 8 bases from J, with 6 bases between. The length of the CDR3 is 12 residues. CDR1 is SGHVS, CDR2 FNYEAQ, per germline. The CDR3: CASSLVPHEQFF. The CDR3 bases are TGTGCCAGCAGCTTAGTCCCCCATGAGCAGTTCTTC.

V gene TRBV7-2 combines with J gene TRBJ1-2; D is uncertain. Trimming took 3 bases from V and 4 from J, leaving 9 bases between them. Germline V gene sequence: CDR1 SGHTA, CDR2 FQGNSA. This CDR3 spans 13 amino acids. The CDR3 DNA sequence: TGTGCCAGCAGCTTCGGGCATTTCTATGGCTACACCTTC. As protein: CASSFGHFYGYTF.

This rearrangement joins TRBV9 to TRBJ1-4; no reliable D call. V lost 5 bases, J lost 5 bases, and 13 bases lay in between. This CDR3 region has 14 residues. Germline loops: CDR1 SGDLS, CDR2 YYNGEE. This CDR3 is CASSPRAANEKLFF. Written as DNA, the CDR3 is TGTGCCAGCAGTCCCCGGGCTGCCAATGAAAAACTGTTTTTT.

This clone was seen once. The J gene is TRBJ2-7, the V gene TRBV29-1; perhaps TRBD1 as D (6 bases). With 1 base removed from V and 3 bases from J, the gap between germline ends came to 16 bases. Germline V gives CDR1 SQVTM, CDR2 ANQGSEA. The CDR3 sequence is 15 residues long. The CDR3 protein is CSVEGQGSRGYEQYF. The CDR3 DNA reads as TGCAGCGTTGAAGGGCAGGGGAGTCGAGGCTACGAGCAGTACTTC.

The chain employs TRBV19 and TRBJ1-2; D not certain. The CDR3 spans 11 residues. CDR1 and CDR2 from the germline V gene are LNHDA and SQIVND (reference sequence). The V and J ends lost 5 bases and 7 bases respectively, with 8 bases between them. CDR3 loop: CASSVSLGYTF. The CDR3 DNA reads TGTGCCAGTAGTGTGTCTCTTGGCTACACCTTC.

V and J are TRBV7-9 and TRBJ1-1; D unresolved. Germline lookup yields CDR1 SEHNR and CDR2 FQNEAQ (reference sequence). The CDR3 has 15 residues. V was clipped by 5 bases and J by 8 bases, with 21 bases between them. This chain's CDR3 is CASSMTRAVEEEAFF. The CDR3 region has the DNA TGTGCCAGCAGCATGACACGAGCGGTGGAGGAGGAAGCTTTCTTT.

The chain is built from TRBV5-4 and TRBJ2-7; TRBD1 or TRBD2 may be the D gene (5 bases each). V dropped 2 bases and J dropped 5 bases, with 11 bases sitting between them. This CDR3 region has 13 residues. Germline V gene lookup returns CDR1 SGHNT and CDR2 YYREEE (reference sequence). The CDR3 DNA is TGTGCCAGCAGCTTTATGGGGGTCAACGAGCAGTACTTC. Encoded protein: CASSFMGVNEQYF.

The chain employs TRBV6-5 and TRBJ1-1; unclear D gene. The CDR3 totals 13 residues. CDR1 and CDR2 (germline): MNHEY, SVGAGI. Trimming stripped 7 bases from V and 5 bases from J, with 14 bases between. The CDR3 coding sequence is TGTGCCAGCACCTCCCCCCTGGGGACTGAAGCTTTCTTT. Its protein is CASTSPLGTEAFF.

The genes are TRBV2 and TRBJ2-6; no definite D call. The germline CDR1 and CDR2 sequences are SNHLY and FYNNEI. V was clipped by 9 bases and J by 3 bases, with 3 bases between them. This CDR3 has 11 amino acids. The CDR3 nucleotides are TGTGCCAGTTATGGGGCCAACGTCCTGACTTTC. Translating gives CASYGANVLTF. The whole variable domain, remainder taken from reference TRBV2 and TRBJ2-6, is EPEVTQTPSHQVTQMGQEVILRCVPISNHLYFYWYRQILGQKVEFLVSFYNNEISEKSEIFDDQFSVERPDGSNFTLKIRSTKLEDSAMYFCASYGANVLTFGAGSRLTVL.

For the CDR3, the DNA is TGTGCCAGCAGCTTATCGAGGGGCCCGGAGACCCAGTACTTC. This encodes CASSLSRGPETQYF. The chain employs TRBV7-3 and TRBJ2-5; perhaps D is TRBD1 or TRBD2 (5 bases each). Germline CDR1 reads SGHTA; CDR2 reads FQGTGA. CDR3 length equals 14 residues. V was cut by 2 bases and J by 5 bases, with 12 bases left in between.

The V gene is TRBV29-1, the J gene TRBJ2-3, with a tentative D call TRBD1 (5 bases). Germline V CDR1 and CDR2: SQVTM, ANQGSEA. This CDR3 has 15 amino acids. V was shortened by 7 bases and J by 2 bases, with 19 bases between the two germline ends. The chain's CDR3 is CSATASLPATDTQYF. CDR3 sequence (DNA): TGCAGCGCGACAGCGAGTCTTCCTGCCACAGATACGCAGTATTTT.

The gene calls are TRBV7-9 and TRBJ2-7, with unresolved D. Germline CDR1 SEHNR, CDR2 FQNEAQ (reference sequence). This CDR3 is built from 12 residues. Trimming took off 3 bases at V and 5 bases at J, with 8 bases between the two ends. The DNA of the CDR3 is TGTGCCAGCAGCTTCTCGTACGACGAGCAGTACTTC. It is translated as CASSFSYDEQYF.

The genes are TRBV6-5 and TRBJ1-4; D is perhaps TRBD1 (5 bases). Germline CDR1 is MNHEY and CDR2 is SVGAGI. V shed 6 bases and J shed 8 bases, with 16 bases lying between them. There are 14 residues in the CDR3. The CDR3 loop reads CASSYRRGYEKLFF. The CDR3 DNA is TGTGCCAGCAGCTATAGAAGGGGATACGAAAAACTGTTTTTT.